This T cell receptor beta chain was captured in a study of T cells after yellow fever vaccination. Overall study findings and caveats: Abundant contaminating clonotypes from the bulk population could appear in FACS-sorted repertoires. Faster peaking, at day 5 versus 15, marked a secondary response that was weaker. Clonotypes found in both CD4 and CD8 compartments made up a small share.

Template switching with 5'RACE generated the TCR cDNA and added a universal primer site and UMIs. TCRdb re-analysed the 5' RACE reads in MiXCR, keeping a single row per CDR3 protein. The sample records fewer than 500,000 distinct CDR3 sequences, around 20% being singletons. The length of the CDR3 is 12 residues. Germline CDR1 reads DFQATT; CDR2 reads SNEGSKA (reference sequence). V shed 3 bases and J shed 6 bases, with 10 bases lying between them. This clonotype turned up a few times. Its target is unknown. The sequence came from a man younger than 30 who received the YFV17D yellow fever vaccine. Material: PBMCs, obtained before the yellow fever booster vaccination. The chain couples TRBV20-1 to TRBJ2-3; D call uncertain. CDR3 coding DNA: TGCAGTGCTAGCGACGGGCGGGATACGCAGTATTTT. Its protein is CSASDGRDTQYF.